This TCR beta chain was captured in a study of control samples from healthy donors and cancer patients (TCRdb year 2020). Trimming removed 2 bases from V and 4 bases from J, leaving 18 bases between the germline ends. The germline V gene gives CDR1 as SGHAT and CDR2 as FQNNGV. Inclusive of the bounding cysteine and phenylalanine, the CDR3 is 17 residues long. Kept here is only the CDR3 DNA, which spans 51 bases and is read in frame from base 1. Library creation used the immunoSEQ multiplex PCR assay. TCRdb re-hosts the immuneACCESS table, in-frame sequences only. Its copies lack some clones; in the studies checked, an unresolved V gene accounts for under half of them, and the cause for the rest is not known. The sample table contains approximately 70,000 clones; only one count was recorded for over 80% of them. The ten largest clones take up around a sixth of the sample. On this clone: Which antigen it targets is not known. No base qualities exist here, and no much larger clone lies one base off it.

This clonotype was sampled from a man aged 55-75 years in good health. The sequence joins TRBV11-2 to TRBJ1-5; the D gene is perhaps TRBD1, from 6 matching bases. The sample taken for sequencing was blood. The DNA sequence reads TGTGCCAGCAGCTTACTCGGGGGCCAGGGACCAAATCAGCCCCAGCATTTT. Its protein is CASSLLGGQGPNQPQHF.